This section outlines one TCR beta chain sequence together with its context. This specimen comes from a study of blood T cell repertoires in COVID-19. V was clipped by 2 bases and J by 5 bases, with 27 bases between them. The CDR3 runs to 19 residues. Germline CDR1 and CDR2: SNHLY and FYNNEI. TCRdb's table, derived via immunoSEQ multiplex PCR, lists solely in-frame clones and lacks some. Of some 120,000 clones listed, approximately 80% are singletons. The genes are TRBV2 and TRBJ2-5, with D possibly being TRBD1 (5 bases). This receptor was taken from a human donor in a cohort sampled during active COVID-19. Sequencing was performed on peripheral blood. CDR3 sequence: CASSERSGSLVFFGETQYF. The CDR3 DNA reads TGTGCCAGCAGTGAACGGTCAGGGTCCCTCGTTTTCTTTGGGGAGACCCAGTACTTC.